This T cell receptor beta chain was found in a study of T cell changes during pregnancy in multiple sclerosis (dated by TCRdb to between 2018 and 2021). Regarding the research as a whole: In women with multiple sclerosis, the researchers looked at how the T cell repertoire shifted as pregnancy progressed.

Turning to this clone: Its cognate antigen has yet to be identified. Per-base qualities were not stored, and no clone one base away is much larger.

The cysteine opens and the phenylalanine closes a CDR3 of 16 amino acids. Only the CDR3 DNA stays, 48 bases, in frame from base 1. Germline trimming amounts to 4 bases on V and 4 bases on J, with 9 as the count of junction bases outside the gene matches. From a lookup of the germline V gene (reference sequence), CDR1 and CDR2 are LNHDA and SQIVND. The method behind the library was the immunoSEQ multiplex PCR assay. TCRdb carries this immuneACCESS record with in-frame sequences only. Its versions omit some clonotypes, under half of them owing to an unresolved V gene in the studies checked, with the rest unexplained. This sample lists tens of thousands of clones; about 92% were detected once. 2.6% of the sample is taken by the ten largest.

The source material was peripheral blood, sampled before pregnancy. The chain is encoded by TRBV19 joined to TRBJ1-2, with 10 central nucleotides matching TRBD1. The TCR sequence derives from a female donor with multiple sclerosis, enrolled in a pregnancy study. The DNA sequence reads TGTGCCAGTAGTACCGGGACAGGGGCGGCAGGCTATGGCTACACCTTC. This gives the protein CASSTGTGAAGYGYTF.